This T cell receptor (beta chain) was documented in a study of blood T cell repertoires in COVID-19. For the study at large: Spain, Italy and the United States supplied samples that represented acute and convalescent COVID-19. Sample material is recorded as cDNA or gDNA derived from T cells, B-cell-depleted T cells, or PBMCs.

Authors' analysis steps: Reference gene primer amplification yielded estimated nucleated cell counts. Profiled with immunoSEQ multiplex PCR; TCRdb holds only in-frame clones, not every one. V and J calls and clone size are given by that table; D and trimming were obtained from the DNA. The sample has 150,000 to 200,000 clones; about four fifths are singletons. V gave up 2 bases and J gave up 0 bases; unmatched junction bases: 6. Germline V gene data show CDR1 as GTSNPN and CDR2 as SVGIG (reference sequence). There are 15 residues in the CDR3. Sequenced sample: peripheral blood. The chain carries TRBV30 and TRBJ1-1; 7 nucleotides agree with TRBD1. This receptor was taken from an elderly woman with acute or convalescent COVID-19. CDR3 DNA: TGTGCCTGGAGTCCATCCGGGACAGTGAACACTGAAGCTTTCTTT. Amino acid sequence: CAWSPSGTVNTEAFF.